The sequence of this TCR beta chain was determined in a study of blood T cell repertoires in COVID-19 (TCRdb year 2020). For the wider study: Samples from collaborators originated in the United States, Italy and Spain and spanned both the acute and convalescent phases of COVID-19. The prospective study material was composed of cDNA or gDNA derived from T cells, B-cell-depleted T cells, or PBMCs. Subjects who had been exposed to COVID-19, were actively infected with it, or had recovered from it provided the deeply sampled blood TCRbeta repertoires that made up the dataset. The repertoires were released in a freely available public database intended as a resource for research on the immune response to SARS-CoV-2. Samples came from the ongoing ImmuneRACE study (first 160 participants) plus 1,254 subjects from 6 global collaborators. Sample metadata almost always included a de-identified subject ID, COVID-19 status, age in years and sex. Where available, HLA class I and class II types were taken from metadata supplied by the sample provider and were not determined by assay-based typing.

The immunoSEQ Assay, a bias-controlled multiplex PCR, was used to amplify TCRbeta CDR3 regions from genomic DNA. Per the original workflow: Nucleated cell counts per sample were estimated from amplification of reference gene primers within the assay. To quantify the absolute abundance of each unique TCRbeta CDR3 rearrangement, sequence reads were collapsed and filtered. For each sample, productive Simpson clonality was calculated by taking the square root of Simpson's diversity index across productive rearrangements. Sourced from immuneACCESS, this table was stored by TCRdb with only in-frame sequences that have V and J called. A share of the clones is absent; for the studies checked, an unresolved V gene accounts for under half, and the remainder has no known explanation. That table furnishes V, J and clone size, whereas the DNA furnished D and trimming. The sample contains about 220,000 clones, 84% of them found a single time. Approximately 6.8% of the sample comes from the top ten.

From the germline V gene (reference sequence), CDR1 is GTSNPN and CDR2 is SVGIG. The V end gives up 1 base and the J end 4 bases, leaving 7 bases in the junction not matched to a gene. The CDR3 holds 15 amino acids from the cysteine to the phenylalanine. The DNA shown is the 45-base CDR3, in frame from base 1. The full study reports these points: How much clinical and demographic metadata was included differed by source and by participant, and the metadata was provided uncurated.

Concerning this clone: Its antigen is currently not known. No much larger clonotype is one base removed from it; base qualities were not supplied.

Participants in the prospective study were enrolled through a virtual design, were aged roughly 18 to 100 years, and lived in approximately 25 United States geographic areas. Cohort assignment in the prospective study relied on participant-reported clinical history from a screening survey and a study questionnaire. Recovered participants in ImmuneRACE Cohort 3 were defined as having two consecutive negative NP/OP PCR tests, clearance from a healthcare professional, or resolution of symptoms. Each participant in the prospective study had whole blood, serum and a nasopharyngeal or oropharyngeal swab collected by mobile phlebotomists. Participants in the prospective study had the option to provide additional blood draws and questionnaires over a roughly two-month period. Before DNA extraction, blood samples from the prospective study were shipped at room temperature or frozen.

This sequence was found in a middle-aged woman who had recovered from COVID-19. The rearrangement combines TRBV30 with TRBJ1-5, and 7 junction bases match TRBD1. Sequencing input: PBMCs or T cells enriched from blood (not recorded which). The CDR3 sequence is CAWSGTGVWNQPQHF. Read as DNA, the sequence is TGTGCCTGGAGTGGAACAGGGGTTTGGAATCAGCCCCAGCATTTT.